Given below is one TCR beta chain in context. Antigen unknown. Amplification used 60 Vbeta primers and 13 Jbeta primers. Only in-frame clones appear in the TCRdb table, and some are missing; sequencing was by immunoSEQ multiplex PCR. Here the sample spans around 140,000 clones, approximately 80% being singletons. Trimming took off 2 bases at V and 4 bases at J, with 17 bases between the two ends. This CDR3 spans 16 amino acids. Germline V gives CDR1 LNHDA, CDR2 SQIVND (reference sequence). This sample was taken from a study of cytomegalovirus exposure and HLA in healthy donors. Study overall: There were around 100 million unique TCR beta sequences, drawn from approximately 180 million T cells, in an earlier analysis.

General observations from the study: In a later analysis, productive TCRs from donors in an Asian-associated ancestry cluster reportedly carried fewer N-insertions than the cohort mean.

The chain carries TRBV19 and TRBJ2-5; possible D gene TRBD1, 6 bases. This TCR derives from a male donor in good health and CMV-seropositive. The source material was PBMCs. This CDR3 reads CASSIRGIRGSETQYF. As DNA, the CDR3 is TGTGCCAGTAGTATAAGGGGGATCCGCGGGTCAGAGACCCAGTACTTC.